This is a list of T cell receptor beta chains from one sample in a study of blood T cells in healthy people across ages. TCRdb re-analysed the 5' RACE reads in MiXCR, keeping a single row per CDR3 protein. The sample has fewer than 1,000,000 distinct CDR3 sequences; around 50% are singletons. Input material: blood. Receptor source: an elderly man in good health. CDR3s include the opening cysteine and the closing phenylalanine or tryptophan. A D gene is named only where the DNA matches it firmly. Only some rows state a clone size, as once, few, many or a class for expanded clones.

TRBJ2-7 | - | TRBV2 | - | CASSEAPLTYYEQYF | TGTGCCAGCAGTGAGGCCCCCTTGACTTACTACGAGCAGTACTTC
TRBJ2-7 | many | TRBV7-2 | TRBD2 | CASRLAGGAYEQYF | TGTGCCAGCCGACTAGCGGGGGGAGCCTACGAGCAGTACTTC
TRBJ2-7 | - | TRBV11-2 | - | CASSLDRTLYEQYF | TGTGCCAGCAGCTTAGACAGGACCCTCTACGAGCAGTACTTC
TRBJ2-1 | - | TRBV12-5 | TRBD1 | CASGLDRGYEQFF | TGTGCTAGTGGTCTGGACAGGGGTTATGAGCAGTTCTTC
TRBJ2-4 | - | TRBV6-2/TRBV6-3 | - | CASREGNNIQYF | TGTGCCAGCAGGGAGGGGAATAACATTCAGTACTTC
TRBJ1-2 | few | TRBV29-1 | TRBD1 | CSVEEFRTGGNYGYTF | TGCAGCGTTGAAGAATTTAGGACAGGTGGTAACTATGGCTACACCTTC
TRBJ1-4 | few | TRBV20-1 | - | CSAREPGRKNEKLFF | TGCAGTGCTAGAGAACCGGGACGGAAGAATGAAAAACTGTTTTTT
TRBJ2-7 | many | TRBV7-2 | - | CASSLGGLLREQYF | TGTGCCAGCAGCTTAGGAGGGCTGCTACGTGAGCAGTACTTC
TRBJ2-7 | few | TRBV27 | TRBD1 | CASSLAGTGQEYEQYF | TGTGCCAGCAGTTTGGCCGGGACAGGGCAAGAATACGAGCAGTACTTC
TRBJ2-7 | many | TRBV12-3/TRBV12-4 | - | CASSLSYYEQYF | TGTGCCAGCAGTTTATCCTACTACGAGCAGTACTTC
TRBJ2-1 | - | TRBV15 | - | CATSRDWRSYNEQFF | TGTGCCACCAGCAGAGATTGGCGGTCCTACAATGAGCAGTTCTTC
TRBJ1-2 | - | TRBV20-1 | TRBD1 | CSARLTGSNYGYTF | TGCAGTGCTAGGCTGACAGGGTCTAACTATGGCTACACCTTC
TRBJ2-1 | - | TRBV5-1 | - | CASSLDTGGVYNEQFF | TGCGCCAGCAGCTTAGACACAGGGGGGGTCTACAATGAGCAGTTCTTC
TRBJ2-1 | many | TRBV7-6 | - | CASSQGTSYNEQFF | TGTGCCAGCAGTCAGGGGACCTCCTACAATGAGCAGTTCTTC
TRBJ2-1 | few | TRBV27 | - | CASSSGRSWGDEQFF | TGTGCCAGCAGTTCCGGACGGAGCTGGGGGGATGAGCAGTTCTTC
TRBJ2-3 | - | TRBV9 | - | CASSVLGASTDTQYF | TGTGCCAGCAGCGTATTAGGGGCGAGTACAGATACGCAGTATTTT
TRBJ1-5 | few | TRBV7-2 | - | CASSLAGRVNQPQHF | TGTGCCAGCAGCTTGGCGGGCAGGGTCAATCAGCCCCAGCATTTT
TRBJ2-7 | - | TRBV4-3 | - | CASSQDAGGRYEQYF | TGCGCCAGCAGCCAAGATGCCGGGGGGCGCTACGAGCAGTACTTC
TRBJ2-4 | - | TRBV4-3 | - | CASSPWPFQARGKNIQYF | TGCGCCAGCAGCCCCTGGCCCTTCCAAGCCAGAGGCAAAAACATTCAGTACTTC
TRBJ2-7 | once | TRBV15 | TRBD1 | CATSKGQSYEQYF | TGTGCCACCAGCAAGGGACAGTCTTACGAGCAGTACTTC
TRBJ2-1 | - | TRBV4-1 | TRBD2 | CASSQDIAGGYNEQFF | TGCGCCAGCAGCCAAGATATAGCGGGAGGGTACAATGAGCAGTTCTTC
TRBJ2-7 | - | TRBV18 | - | CASSPRGIQGGMEQYF | TGTGCCAGCTCACCCAGAGGCATACAGGGGGGGATGGAGCAGTACTTC
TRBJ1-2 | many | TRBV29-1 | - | CSVGEGGEPNYGYTF | TGCAGCGTAGGCGAGGGCGGGGAGCCAAACTATGGCTACACCTTC
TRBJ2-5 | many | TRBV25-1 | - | CASSDRQLYQETQYF | TGTGCCAGCAGTGATCGGCAGCTATACCAAGAGACCCAGTACTTC
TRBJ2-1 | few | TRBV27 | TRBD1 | CASSLSLWGTGMTYNEQFF | TGTGCCAGCAGTTTATCTCTATGGGGGACAGGGATGACCTACAATGAGCAGTTCTTC
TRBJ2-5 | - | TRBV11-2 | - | CASSLLGADQETQYF | TGTGCCAGCAGCTTATTGGGCGCGGACCAAGAGACCCAGTACTTC
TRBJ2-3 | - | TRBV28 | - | CASSPAGRTDTQYF | TGTGCCAGCTCTCCCGCGGGCCGCACAGATACGCAGTATTTT
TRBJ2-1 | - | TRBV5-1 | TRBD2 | CASSSQTSGRGNEQFF | TGCGCCAGCAGCTCCCAGACTAGCGGGAGGGGGAATGAGCAGTTCTTC
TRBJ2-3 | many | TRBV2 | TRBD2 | CASTRSGTSGTQYF | TGTGCCAGCACTCGTAGTGGGACTAGTGGTACGCAGTATTTT
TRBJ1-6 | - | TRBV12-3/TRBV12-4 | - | CASSFEINSPLHF | TGTGCCAGCAGTTTTGAGATTAATTCACCCCTCCACTTT
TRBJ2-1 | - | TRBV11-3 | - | CASSKPGLPQETQFF | TGTGCCAGCAGCAAACCGGGACTGCCACAAGAGACCCAGTTCTTC
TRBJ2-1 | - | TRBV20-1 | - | CSARVSFYNEQFF | TGCAGTGCTCGGGTCTCATTCTACAATGAGCAGTTCTTC
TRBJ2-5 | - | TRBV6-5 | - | CASSYSLSGQQETQYF | TGTGCCAGCAGTTACTCGTTGTCAGGACAGCAAGAGACCCAGTACTTC
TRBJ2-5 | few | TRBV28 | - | CASSLSASSETQYF | TGTGCCAGCAGTTTATCGGCAAGTTCCGAGACCCAGTACTTC
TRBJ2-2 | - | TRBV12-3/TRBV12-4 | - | CASSVGRGTGELFF | TGTGCCAGCAGTGTAGGCAGGGGAACCGGGGAGCTGTTTTTT
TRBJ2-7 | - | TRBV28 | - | CASSSLFPYEQYF | TGTGCCAGCAGCTCTTTATTCCCCTACGAGCAGTACTTC
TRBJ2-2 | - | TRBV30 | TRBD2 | CAWRATSGGTGELFF | TGTGCCTGGAGGGCGACTAGCGGGGGTACCGGGGAGCTGTTTTTT
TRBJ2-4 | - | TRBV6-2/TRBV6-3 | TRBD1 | CASSSSRTGDIQYF | TGTGCCAGCAGTTCTTCTCGGACAGGGGACATTCAGTACTTC
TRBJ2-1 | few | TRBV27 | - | CATSFSRAGYNEQFF | TGTGCCACCAGTTTTTCCAGGGCGGGCTACAATGAGCAGTTCTTC
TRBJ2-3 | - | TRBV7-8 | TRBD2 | CAINGLAASTDTQYF | TGTGCCATTAACGGACTAGCGGCTTCCACAGATACGCAGTATTTT
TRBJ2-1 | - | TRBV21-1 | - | CASSKGGTGNNEQFF | TGTGCCAGCAGCAAAGGGGGGACGGGGAACAATGAGCAGTTCTTC
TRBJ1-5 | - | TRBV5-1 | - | CASSNDGEQPQHF | TGCGCCAGCAGCAATGACGGGGAACAGCCCCAGCATTTT
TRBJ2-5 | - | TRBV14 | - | CASSPRRYNEQYF | TGTGCCAGCAGCCCCCGACGATACAATGAGCAGTACTTC
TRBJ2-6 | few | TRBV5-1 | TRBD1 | CASSLAKDRASGANVLTF | TGCGCCAGCAGCTTGGCCAAGGACAGGGCGTCTGGGGCCAACGTCCTGACTTTC
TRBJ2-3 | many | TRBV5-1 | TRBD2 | CASSLLAGGSDTQYF | TGTGCCAGCAGCCTACTAGCGGGAGGCTCAGATACGCAGTATTTT
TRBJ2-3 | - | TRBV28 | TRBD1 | CASRPGTVDTDTQYF | TGTGCCAGCAGGCCCGGGACAGTAGACACAGATACGCAGTATTTT
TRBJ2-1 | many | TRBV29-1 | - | CSVLAGTLYNEQFF | TGCAGCGTTCTCGCCGGGACACTCTACAATGAGCAGTTCTTC
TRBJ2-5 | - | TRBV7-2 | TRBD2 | CASSWGLQQETQYF | TGTGCCAGCAGCTGGGGACTACAACAAGAGACCCAGTACTTC
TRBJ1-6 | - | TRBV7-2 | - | CASSPQAGQVGSPLHF | TGTGCCAGCAGCCCCCAGGCAGGGCAGGTGGGATCACCCCTCCACTTT
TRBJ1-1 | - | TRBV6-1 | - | CASSEGRDTEAFF | TGTGCCAGCAGTGAAGGACGGGATACTGAAGCTTTCTTT
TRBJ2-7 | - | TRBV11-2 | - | CASGLRSGSYNEQYF | TGTGCCAGCGGCTTAAGGTCTGGCTCCTACAATGAGCAGTACTTC
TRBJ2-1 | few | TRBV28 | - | CASRSMGGDAYNEQFF | TGTGCCAGCAGGTCCATGGGGGGAGACGCCTACAATGAGCAGTTCTTC
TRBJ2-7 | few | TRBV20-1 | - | CSARDKTGSPYEQYF | TGCAGTGCTAGAGACAAGACAGGCTCCCCCTACGAGCAGTACTTC
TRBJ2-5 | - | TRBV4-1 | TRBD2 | CASSQDFERGGGETQYF | TGCGCCAGCAGCCAAGATTTTGAGCGGGGGGGAGGAGAGACCCAGTACTTC
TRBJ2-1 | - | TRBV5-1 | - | CASRTNRDNEQFF | TGCGCCAGCAGGACCAACAGGGACAATGAGCAGTTCTTC
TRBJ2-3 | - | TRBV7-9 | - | CASSSPRGTRLDTQYF | TGTGCCAGCAGCTCACCCAGGGGGACTAGGTTAGATACGCAGTATTTT
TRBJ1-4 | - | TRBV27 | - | CASSLWSGTPSEKLFF | TGTGCCAGCAGTTTATGGTCAGGGACCCCTAGTGAAAAACTGTTTTTT
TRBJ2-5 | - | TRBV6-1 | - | CASSPRLQGGVQETQYF | TGTGCCAGCAGCCCGCGCCTCCAAGGGGGAGTTCAAGAGACCCAGTACTTC